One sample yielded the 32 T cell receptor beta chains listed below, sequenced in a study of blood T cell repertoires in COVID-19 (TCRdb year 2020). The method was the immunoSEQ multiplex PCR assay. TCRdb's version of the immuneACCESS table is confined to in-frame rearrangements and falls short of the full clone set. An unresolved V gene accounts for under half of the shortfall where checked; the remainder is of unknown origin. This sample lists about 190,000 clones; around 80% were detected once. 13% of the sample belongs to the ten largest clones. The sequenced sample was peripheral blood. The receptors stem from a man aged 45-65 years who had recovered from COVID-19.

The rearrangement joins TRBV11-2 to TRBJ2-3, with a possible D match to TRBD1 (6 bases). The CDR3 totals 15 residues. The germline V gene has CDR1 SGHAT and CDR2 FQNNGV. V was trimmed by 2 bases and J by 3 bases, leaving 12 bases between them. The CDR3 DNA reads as TGTGCCAGCAGCTTAAACAGGGTCGGGACAGATACGCAGTATTTT. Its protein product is CASSLNRVGTDTQYF. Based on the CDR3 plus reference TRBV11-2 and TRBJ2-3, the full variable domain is EAGVAQSPRYKIIEKRQSVAFWCNPISGHATLYWYQQILGQGPKLLIQFQNNGVVDDSQLPKDRFSAERLKGVDSTLKIQPAKLEDSAVYLCASSLNRVGTDTQYFGPGTRLTVL.

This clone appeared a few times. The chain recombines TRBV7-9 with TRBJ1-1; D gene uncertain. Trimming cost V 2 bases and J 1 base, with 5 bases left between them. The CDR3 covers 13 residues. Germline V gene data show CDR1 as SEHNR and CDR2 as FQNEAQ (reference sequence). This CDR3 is CASSLSGNTEAFF. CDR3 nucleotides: TGTGCCAGCAGCTTATCGGGGAACACTGAAGCTTTCTTT.

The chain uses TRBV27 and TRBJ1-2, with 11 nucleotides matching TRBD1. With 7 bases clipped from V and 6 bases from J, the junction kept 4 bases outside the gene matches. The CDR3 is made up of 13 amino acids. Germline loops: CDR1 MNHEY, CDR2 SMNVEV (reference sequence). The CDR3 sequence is CASTKDRGHGYTF. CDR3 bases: TGTGCCAGCACCAAGGACAGGGGGCATGGCTACACCTTC.

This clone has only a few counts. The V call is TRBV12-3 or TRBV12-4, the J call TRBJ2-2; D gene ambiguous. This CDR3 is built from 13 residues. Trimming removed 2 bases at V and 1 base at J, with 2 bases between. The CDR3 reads CASSLQNTGELFF. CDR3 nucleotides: TGTGCCAGCAGTTTACAGAACACCGGGGAGCTGTTTTTT.

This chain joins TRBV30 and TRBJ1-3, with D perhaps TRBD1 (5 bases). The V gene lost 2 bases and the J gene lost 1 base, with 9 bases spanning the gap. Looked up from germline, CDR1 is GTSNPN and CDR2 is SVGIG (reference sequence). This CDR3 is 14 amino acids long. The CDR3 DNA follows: TGTGCCTGGAGTCTCAGGGAATCTGGAAACACCATATATTTT. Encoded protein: CAWSLRESGNTIYF.

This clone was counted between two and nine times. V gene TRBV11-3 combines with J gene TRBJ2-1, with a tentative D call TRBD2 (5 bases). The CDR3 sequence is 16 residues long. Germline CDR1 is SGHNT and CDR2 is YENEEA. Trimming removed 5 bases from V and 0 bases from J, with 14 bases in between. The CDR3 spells CASSARSGSSYNEQFF. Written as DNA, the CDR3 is TGTGCCAGCAGCGCTAGATCGGGGAGCTCCTACAATGAGCAGTTCTTC.

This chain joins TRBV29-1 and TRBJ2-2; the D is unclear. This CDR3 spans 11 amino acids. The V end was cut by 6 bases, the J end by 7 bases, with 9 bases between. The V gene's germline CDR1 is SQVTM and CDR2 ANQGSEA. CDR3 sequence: CSVIEDGELFF. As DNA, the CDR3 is TGCAGCGTAATCGAGGACGGGGAGCTGTTTTTT.

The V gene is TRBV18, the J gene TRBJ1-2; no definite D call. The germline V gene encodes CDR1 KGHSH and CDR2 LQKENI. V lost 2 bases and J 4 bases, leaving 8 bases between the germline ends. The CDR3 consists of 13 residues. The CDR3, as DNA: TGTGCCAGCTCACCATACCAGGCCTATGGCTACACCTTC. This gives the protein CASSPYQAYGYTF. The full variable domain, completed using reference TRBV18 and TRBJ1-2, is NAGVMQNPRHLVRRRGQEARLRCSPMKGHSHVYWYRQLPEEGLKFMVYLQKENIIDESGMPKERFSAEFPKEGPSILRIQQVVRGDSAAYFCASSPYQAYGYTFGSGTRLTVV.

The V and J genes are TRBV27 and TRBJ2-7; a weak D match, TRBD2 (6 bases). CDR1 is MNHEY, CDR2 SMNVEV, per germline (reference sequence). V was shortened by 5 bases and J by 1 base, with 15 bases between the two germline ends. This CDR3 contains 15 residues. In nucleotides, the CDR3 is TGTGCCAGCAGTGCCGGGACTCAAGGATCCTACGAGCAGTACTTC. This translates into CASSAGTQGSYEQYF.

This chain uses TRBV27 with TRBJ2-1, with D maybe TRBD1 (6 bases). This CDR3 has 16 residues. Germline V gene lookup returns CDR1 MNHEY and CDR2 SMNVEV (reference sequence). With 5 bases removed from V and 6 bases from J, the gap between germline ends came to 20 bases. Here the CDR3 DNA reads TGTGCCAGCAGTATATACAGGGTATCTCAGTCCAATGAGCAGTTCTTC. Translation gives CASSIYRVSQSNEQFF.

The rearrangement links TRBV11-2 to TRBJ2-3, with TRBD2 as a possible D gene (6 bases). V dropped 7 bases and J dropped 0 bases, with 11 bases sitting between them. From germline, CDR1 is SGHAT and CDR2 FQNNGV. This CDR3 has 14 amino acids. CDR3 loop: CASTAGTSTDTQYF. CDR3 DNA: TGTGCCAGCACTGCCGGGACTAGCACAGATACGCAGTATTTT. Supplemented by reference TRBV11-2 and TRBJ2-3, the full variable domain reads EAGVAQSPRYKIIEKRQSVAFWCNPISGHATLYWYQQILGQGPKLLIQFQNNGVVDDSQLPKDRFSAERLKGVDSTLKIQPAKLEDSAVYLCASTAGTSTDTQYFGPGTRLTVL.

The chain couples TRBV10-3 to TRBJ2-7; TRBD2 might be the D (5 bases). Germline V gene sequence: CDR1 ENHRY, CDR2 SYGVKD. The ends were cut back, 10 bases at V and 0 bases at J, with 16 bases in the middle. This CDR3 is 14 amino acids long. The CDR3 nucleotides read TGTGCCACCGCCCTGAGTAGCGCCTCCTACGAGCAGTACTTC. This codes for CATALSSASYEQYF.

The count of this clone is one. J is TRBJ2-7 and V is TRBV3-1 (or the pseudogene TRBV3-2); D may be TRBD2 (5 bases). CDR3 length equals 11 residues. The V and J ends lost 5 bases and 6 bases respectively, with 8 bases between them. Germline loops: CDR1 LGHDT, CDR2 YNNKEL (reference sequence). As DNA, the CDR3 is TGTGCCAGCAGCTCGGGGTTCGAGCAGTACTTC. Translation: CASSSGFEQYF.

CDR3 bases: TGTGCCAGTATCGACAGGGCGAACACCGGGGAGCTGTTTTTT. Protein sequence: CASIDRANTGELFF. The chain uses TRBV19 and TRBJ2-2; TRBD1 agrees at 7 bases. The V segment lost 7 bases and the J segment 0 bases; nucleotides outside the gene matches: 2. This CDR3 is built from 14 residues. Germline V lookup: CDR1 LNHDA, CDR2 SQIVND (reference sequence).

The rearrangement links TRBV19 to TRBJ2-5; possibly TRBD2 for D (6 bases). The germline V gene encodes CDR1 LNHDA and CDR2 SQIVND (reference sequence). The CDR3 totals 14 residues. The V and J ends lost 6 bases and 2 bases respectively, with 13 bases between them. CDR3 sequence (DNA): TGTGCCAGTAGGGGACTGGAAGTTCAAGAGACCCAGTACTTC. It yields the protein CASRGLEVQETQYF.

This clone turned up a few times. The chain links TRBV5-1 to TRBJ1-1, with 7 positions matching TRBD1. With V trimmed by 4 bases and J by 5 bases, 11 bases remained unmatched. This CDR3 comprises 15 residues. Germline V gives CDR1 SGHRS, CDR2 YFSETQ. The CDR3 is CASSPRQGGETEAFF. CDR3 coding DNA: TGCGCCAGCAGCCCCAGACAGGGCGGAGAGACTGAAGCTTTCTTT.

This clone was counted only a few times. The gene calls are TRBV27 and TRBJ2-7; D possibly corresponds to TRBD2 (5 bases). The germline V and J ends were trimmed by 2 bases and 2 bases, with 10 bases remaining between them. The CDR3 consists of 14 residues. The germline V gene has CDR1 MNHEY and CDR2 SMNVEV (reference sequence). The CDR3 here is CASSLTGFAYEQYF. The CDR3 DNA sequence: TGTGCCAGCAGTTTAACGGGGTTTGCCTACGAGCAGTACTTC.

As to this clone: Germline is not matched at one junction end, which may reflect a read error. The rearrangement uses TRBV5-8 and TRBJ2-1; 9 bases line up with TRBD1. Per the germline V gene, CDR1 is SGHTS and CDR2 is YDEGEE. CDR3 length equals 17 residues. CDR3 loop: CSSSHKLRQGAYNEQFF. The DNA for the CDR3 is TGTTCCAGCAGCCACAAACTAAGACAGGGGGCCTACAATGAGCAGTTCTTC.

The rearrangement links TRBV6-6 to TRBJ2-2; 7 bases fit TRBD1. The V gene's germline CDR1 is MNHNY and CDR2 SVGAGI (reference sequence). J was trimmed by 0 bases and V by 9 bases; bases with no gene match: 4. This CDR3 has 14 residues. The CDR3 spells CASTGTANTGELFF. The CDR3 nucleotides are TGTGCCAGTACCGGGACAGCGAACACCGGGGAGCTGTTTTTT.

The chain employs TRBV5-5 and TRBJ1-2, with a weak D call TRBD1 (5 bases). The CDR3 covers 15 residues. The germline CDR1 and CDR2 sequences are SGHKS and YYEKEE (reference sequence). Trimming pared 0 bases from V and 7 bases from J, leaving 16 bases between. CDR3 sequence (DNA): TGTGCCAGCAGCTTGGCCGGCCAGGGTTTGTCTGGCTACACCTTC. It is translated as CASSLAGQGLSGYTF.

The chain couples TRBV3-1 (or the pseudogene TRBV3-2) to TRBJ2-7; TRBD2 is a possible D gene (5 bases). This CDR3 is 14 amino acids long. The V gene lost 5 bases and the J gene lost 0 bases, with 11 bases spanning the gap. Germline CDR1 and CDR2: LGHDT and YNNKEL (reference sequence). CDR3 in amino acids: CASSARLSSYEQYF. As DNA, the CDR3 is TGTGCCAGCAGCGCCCGACTAAGCTCCTACGAGCAGTACTTC.

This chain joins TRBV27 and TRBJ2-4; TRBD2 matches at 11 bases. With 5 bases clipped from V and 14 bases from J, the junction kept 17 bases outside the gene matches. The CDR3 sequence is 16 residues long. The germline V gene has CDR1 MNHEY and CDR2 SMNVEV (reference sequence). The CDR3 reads CASSPNLLAGGPLEYF. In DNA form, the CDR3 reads TGTGCCAGCAGTCCCAATCTTCTAGCGGGAGGTCCTCTTGAGTACTTC.

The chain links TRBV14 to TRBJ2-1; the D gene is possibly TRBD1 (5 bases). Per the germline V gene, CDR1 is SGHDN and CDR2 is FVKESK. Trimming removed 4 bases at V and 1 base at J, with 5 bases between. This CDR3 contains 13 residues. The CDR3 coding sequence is TGTGCCAGCAGCCCAGGGTCCTACAATGAGCAGTTCTTC. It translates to CASSPGSYNEQFF.

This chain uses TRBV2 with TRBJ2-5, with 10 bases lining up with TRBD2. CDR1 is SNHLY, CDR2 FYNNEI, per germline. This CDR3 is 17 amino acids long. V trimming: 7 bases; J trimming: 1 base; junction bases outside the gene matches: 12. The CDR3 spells CASIGTSVLGSQETQYF. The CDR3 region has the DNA TGTGCCAGCATTGGGACTAGCGTCCTAGGTAGCCAAGAGACCCAGTACTTC.

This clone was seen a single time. CDR3 nucleotide sequence: TGTGCCAGCAGTCCCGGACAGAGAGAGAGCTCCTACAATGAGCAGTTCTTC. Residues: CASSPGQRESSYNEQFF. This rearrangement joins TRBV6-2 or TRBV6-3 to TRBJ2-1; the D gene is possibly TRBD1 (6 bases). The CDR3 spans 17 residues. V lost 5 bases, J lost 0 bases, and 17 bases lay in between. Germline values: CDR1 MNHEY, CDR2 SVGEGT.

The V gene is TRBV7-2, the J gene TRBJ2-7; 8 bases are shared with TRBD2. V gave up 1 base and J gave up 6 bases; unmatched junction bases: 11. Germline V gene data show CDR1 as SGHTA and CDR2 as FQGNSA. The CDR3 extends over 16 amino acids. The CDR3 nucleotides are TGTGCCAGCAGCTTAGAGGGTAGCGGGATAGAAAGCGAGCAGTACTTC. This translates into CASSLEGSGIESEQYF.

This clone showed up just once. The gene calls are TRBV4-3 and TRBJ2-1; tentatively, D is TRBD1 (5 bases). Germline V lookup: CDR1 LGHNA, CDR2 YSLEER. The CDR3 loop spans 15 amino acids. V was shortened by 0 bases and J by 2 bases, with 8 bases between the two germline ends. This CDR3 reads CASSQEATAYNEQFF. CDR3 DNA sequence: TGCGCCAGCAGCCAAGAAGCGACAGCCTACAATGAGCAGTTCTTC.

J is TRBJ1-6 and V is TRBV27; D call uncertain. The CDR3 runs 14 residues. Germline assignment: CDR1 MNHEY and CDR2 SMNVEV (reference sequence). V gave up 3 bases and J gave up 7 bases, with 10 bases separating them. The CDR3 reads CASSFAWENSPLHF. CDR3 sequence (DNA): TGTGCCAGCAGTTTTGCATGGGAGAATTCACCCCTCCACTTT.

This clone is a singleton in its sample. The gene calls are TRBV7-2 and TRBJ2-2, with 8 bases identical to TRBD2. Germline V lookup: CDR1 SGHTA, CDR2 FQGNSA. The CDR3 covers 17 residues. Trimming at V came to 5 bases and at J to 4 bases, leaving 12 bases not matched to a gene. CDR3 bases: TGTGCCAGCAGCCCAAGGGGCGGGGGGCGCGTCACCGGGGAGCTGTTTTTT. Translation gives CASSPRGGGRVTGELFF. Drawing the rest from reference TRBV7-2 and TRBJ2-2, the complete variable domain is GAGVSQSPSNKVTEKGKDVELRCDPISGHTALYWYRQSLGQGLEFLIYFQGNSAPDKSGLPSDRFSAERTGGSVSTLTIQRTQQEDSAVYLCASSPRGGGRVTGELFFGEGSRLTVL.

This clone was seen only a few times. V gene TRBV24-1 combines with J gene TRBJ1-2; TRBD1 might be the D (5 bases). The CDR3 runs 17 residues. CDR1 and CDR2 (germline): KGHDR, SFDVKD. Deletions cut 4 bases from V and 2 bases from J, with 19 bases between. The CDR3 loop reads CATSDPTDSTLNYGYTF. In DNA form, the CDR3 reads TGTGCCACCAGTGACCCGACAGACAGTACGTTAAACTATGGCTACACCTTC.

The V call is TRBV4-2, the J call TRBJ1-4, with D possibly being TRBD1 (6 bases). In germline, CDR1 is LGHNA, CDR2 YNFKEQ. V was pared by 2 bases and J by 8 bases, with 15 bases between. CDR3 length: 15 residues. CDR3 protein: CASSQLTGLREKLFF. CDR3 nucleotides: TGTGCCAGCAGCCAACTAACAGGGCTTCGGGAAAAACTGTTTTTT.

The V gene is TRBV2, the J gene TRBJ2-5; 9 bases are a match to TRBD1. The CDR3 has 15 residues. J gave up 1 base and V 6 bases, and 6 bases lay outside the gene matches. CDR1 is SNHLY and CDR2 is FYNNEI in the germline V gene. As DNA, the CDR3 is TGTGCCAGCAGGGAGGACAGGGGATTCCAAGAGACCCAGTACTTC. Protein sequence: CASREDRGFQETQYF.